This section outlines one T cell receptor (beta chain) sequence together with its context. The target antigen is unknown. This specimen comes from a study of T cell responses to AZD1222 COVID-19 vaccine. CDR1 LNHDA and CDR2 SQIVND come from the germline V gene (reference sequence). The CDR3 totals 14 residues. The ends lost 8 bases at V and 7 bases at J; junction bases unmatched: 7. Libraries were prepared by immunoSEQ multiplex PCR; TCRdb keeps only in-frame clonotypes and omits some of them. This table has over 140,000 clones, 80% to 95% appearing once. The study's findings and limits: A rise in Spike-specific TCR breadth and depth followed two AZD1222 doses.

The material was peripheral blood, obtained 28 days after the second AZD1222 dose. V is TRBV19 and J is TRBJ1-6; 8 bases map to TRBD1. The receptor comes from an adult who received the AZD1222 COVID-19 vaccine. The CDR3 coding sequence is TGTGCCAGTGGATTGACAGGGGTAAATTCACCCCTCCACTTT. Residues: CASGLTGVNSPLHF.